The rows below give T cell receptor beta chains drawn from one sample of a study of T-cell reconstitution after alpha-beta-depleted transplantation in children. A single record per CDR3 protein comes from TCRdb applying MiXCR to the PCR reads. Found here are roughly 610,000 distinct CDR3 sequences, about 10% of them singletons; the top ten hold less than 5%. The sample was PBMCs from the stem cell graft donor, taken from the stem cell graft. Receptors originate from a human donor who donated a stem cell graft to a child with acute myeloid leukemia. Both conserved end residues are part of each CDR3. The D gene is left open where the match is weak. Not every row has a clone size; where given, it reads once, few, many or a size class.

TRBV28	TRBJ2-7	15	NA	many	CASSKPGLHLYEQYF	TGTGCCAGCAGCAAACCGGGACTCCACCTGTACGAGCAGTACTTC
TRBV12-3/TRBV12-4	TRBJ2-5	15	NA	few	CASSSEGGGKKTQYF	TGTGCCAGCAGTTCTGAGGGTGGGGGTAAGAAGACCCAGTACTTC
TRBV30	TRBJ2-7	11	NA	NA	CAWSEWGEQYF	TGTGCCTGGAGTGAGTGGGGCGAGCAGTACTTC
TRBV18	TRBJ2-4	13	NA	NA	CASSTYEGNIQYF	TGTGCCAGCTCGACCTATGAGGGGAACATTCAGTACTTC
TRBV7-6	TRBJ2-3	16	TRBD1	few	CASSSEQGANGDTQYF	TGTGCCAGCAGCTCAGAACAGGGGGCTAATGGAGATACGCAGTATTTT
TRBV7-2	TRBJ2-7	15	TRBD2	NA	CASRTGREGRYEQYF	TGTGCCAGCAGAACGGGGCGGGAGGGCCGGTACGAGCAGTACTTC
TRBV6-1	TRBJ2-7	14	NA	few	CASSETTGKSEQYF	TGTGCCAGCAGCGAAACAACAGGGAAAAGCGAGCAGTACTTC
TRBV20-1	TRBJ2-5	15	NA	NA	CSASWPPGTQETQYF	TGCAGTGCTAGTTGGCCCCCCGGCACCCAAGAGACCCAGTACTTC
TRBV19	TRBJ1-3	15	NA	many	CASSNYRGAGNTIYF	TGTGCCAGTAGTAACTACCGGGGCGCTGGAAACACCATATATTTT
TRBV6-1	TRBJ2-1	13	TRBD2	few	CASSRTGGGGLFF	TGTGCCAGCAGTCGAACCGGGGGGGGTGGTTTGTTCTTC
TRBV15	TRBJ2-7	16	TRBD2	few	CATSRVASGFSYEQYF	TGTGCCACCAGCAGAGTTGCTAGCGGGTTCTCCTACGAGCAGTACTTC
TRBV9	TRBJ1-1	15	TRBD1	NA	CASSNTGTANTEAFF	TGTGCCAGCAGCAATACCGGGACAGCGAACACTGAAGCTTTCTTT
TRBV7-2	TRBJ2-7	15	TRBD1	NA	CASSVRTGGEYEQYF	TGTGCCAGCAGCGTAAGAACAGGGGGAGAATACGAGCAGTACTTC
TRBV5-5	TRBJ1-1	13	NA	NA	CASSLGVGSEAFF	TGTGCCAGCAGCTTGGGGGTAGGCTCTGAAGCTTTCTTT
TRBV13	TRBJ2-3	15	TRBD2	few	CASRKAGGGTDTQYF	TGTGCCAGCAGGAAAGCGGGAGGTGGCACAGATACGCAGTATTTT
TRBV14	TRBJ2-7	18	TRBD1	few	CASSQGLGVPGQGEEQYF	TGTGCCAGCAGCCAAGGACTAGGGGTTCCGGGACAGGGAGAAGAGCAGTACTTC
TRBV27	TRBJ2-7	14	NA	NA	CASSLGSLLVEQYF	TGTGCCAGCAGTTTGGGCAGTTTGTTAGTAGAGCAGTACTTC